This TCR beta chain is drawn from a study of blood T cells in healthy people across ages. Regarding the study as a whole: Using unsorted PBMCs precluded a conclusive naive versus antigen-experienced comparison.

For every donor, a draw yielded 8.5 to 10 milliliters of peripheral blood. Alongside a J-beta primer mix, a sample-barcoded 5' primer served in a second PCR lasting about 7 to 12 cycles. With 12 random nucleotides, a template-switch adaptor tagged each individual cDNA molecule. TCRdb independently ran MiXCR on the 5' RACE reads; one entry per CDR3 protein. The sample has some 850,000 distinct CDR3 sequences; roughly 25% are singletons. Germline assignment: CDR1 SGHTA and CDR2 FQGNSA. This CDR3 is 13 amino acids long. The V and J ends lost 5 bases and 2 bases respectively, with 9 bases between them. This clonotype was seen repeatedly, ten times or more. Its specificity is not known. This sample also belongs to another study, concerning T cells of mothers and their children. That paper notes: The TCR beta CDR3 read count exceeded 9.5 million for each mother and was about 2.7 million for each child.

This receptor was obtained from a boy between 10 and 17 years old in good health. The V call is TRBV7-2, the J call TRBJ2-5; perhaps TRBD2 as D (5 bases). Sequenced input: blood. DNA for the CDR3: TGTGCCAGCAGCCGGGGAACTCAAGAGACCCAGTACTTC. Protein sequence: CASSRGTQETQYF. Looking up the rest from reference TRBV7-2 and TRBJ2-5 gives the full variable domain: GAGVSQSPSNKVTEKGKDVELRCDPISGHTALYWYRQSLGQGLEFLIYFQGNSAPDKSGLPSDRFSAERTGGSVSTLTIQRTQQEDSAVYLCASSRGTQETQYFGPGTRLLVL.